This TCR beta chain was documented in a study of Ad26.COV2.S vaccination and SARS-CoV-2 variants. Treatment described: roughly 18 received Ad26.COV2.S at low or high dose, single or two shots; about 5 received placebo; per-sample allocation not given. Day 63 following the first vaccine or placebo injection was when the samples were taken. The CDR3 consists of 12 residues. V gave up 7 bases and J gave up 9 bases, with 13 bases separating them. Libraries were prepared by immunoSEQ multiplex PCR; TCRdb keeps only in-frame clonotypes and omits some of them. The sample carries 430,000 or so clones, 80% to 90% recorded once.

Sample: peripheral blood, taken in a trial of Ad26.COV2.S vaccine versus placebo. This clonotype originated in a person aged 18 to 65 who received the Ad26.COV2.S COVID-19 vaccine or a placebo. The chain is built from TRBV12-3 or TRBV12-4 and TRBJ1-5; no clear D. The CDR3 region is CASTRTDGPQHF. The CDR3 region has the DNA TGTGCCAGCACTCGGACCGATGGGCCCCAGCATTTT.